This is a list of T cell receptor beta chains from one sample in a study of PD-L1 blockade in urothelial cancer. Produced via immunoSEQ multiplex PCR; TCRdb's table is partial and in-frame only. The sample yields around 63,000 clones, roughly four fifths seen once. The material sequenced was PBMCs, taken around atezolizumab (anti-PD-L1) treatment. The receptors originated from a man between 70 and 80 years old with urothelial cancer. The conserved cysteine and the conserved F or W are not part of the CDR3 here.

TRBJ2-5 | TRBV7-7 | ASSFGLAEETQY
TRBJ1-1 | TRBV6-6 | ASSYSLGQGLRAF
TRBJ1-4 | TRBV5-1 | ASSLRGQGGEKLF
TRBJ2-2 | TRBV9 | ASSSPGGRSNTGELF
TRBJ1-2 | TRBV5-1 | ASSSDRGNYGYT
TRBJ1-2 | TRBV13 | ASSFSRVDGYT
TRBJ1-1 | TRBV14 | ASSPRQGRYMNTEAF
TRBJ2-1 | TRBV19 | ASSLTTSGKPHEQF
TRBJ2-1 | TRBV9 | ASSVASDEQF
TRBJ2-2 | TRBV11-3 | ASSPGLAGVTGELF
TRBJ2-3 | TRBV5-4 | ASSHPVSDYTQY
TRBJ1-1 | TRBV18 | ASSTGRGGEAF
TRBJ2-1 | TRBV27 | ATKAGTGVYNEQF
TRBJ1-3 | TRBV5-4 | ASSRLTGGEDGNTIY
TRBJ2-1 | TRBV28 | ASSSMGLAGYNEQF
TRBJ1-2 | TRBV29-1 | SVPTGIYGYT
TRBJ1-1 | TRBV28 | ASRAGATSVTEAF
TRBJ2-7 | TRBV30 | AWKWTGPEREQY
TRBJ2-5 | TRBV25-1 | ASSDYQRGNQETQY
TRBJ1-1 | TRBV5-1 | ASSLSTPLNTEAF
TRBJ2-7 | TRBV5-6 | ASSLEGRGSYEQY
TRBJ2-4 | TRBV11-3 | ASSWSGQGGNIQY
TRBJ1-5 | TRBV21-1 | ASSKAGRGQPQH
TRBJ2-1 | TRBV2 | ASSGQNEQF
TRBJ2-7 | TRBV5-4 | ASSSNVGGLSYEQY
TRBJ1-3 | TRBV2 | ASSDDRGLGNTIY
TRBJ1-2 | TRBV28 | ASSFEREELYGYT
TRBJ1-5 | TRBV28 | ASSYGVQPQH
TRBJ2-7 | TRBV6-5 | ASSGGVTYEQY
TRBJ1-2 | TRBV7-9 | ASSLALLGQAGLYGYT
TRBJ2-1 | TRBV4-3 | ASSQEGRSGYNEQF
TRBJ2-3 | TRBV6-5 | ASSDSFLTDTQY
TRBJ1-2 | TRBV18 | ASSPSGDYGYT
TRBJ2-4 | TRBV15 | ATSREDPLYGIAKNIQY
TRBJ1-2 | TRBV19 | ASSVGLRTEVYGYT
TRBJ1-5 | TRBV6-5 | ASKRGNSNQPQH
TRBJ2-5 | TRBV6-6 | ASSYASGRQTQY
TRBJ2-3 | TRBV5-1 | ASSLDAGSTDTQY
TRBJ2-5 | TRBV27 | ASSLVGEGETQY
TRBJ2-3 | TRBV4-1 | ASSQGGTSTDTQY
TRBJ2-2 | TRBV10-1 | ASSEGERDTGELF
TRBJ2-1 | TRBV28 | ASSPGLALNEQF
TRBJ2-3 | TRBV9 | ASSATTGTDTQY
TRBJ2-7 | TRBV11-3 | ASSLDGAGGRQY
TRBJ2-7 | TRBV7-9 | ASSPSGGSPYEQY
TRBJ2-1 | TRBV11-3 | ASSLEGFGEQF
TRBJ2-7 | TRBV5-4 | ASSDGAGAFSYEQY
TRBJ2-7 | TRBV10-3 | AIRDQVLTGGHEQY
TRBJ1-1 | TRBV7-6 | ASSIGGATEAF
TRBJ1-2 | TRBV9 | ASSEEGRQQDGYT
TRBJ1-2 | TRBV27 | ASRTLDRDDYGYT
TRBJ2-3 | TRBV10-1 | ASSGSSDTQY
TRBJ1-2 | TRBV9 | ASSVESRGTTYGYT
TRBJ2-7 | TRBV28 | ASRIQGFPPLEQY
TRBJ2-1 | TRBV4-1 | ASSQLGLGNNEQF
TRBJ1-1 | TRBV7-2 | ASSLGGGRDTEAF
TRBJ2-7 | TRBV5-1 | ASSLGQGDEQY
TRBJ2-3 | TRBV7-6 | ASSFDGRAKDTQY